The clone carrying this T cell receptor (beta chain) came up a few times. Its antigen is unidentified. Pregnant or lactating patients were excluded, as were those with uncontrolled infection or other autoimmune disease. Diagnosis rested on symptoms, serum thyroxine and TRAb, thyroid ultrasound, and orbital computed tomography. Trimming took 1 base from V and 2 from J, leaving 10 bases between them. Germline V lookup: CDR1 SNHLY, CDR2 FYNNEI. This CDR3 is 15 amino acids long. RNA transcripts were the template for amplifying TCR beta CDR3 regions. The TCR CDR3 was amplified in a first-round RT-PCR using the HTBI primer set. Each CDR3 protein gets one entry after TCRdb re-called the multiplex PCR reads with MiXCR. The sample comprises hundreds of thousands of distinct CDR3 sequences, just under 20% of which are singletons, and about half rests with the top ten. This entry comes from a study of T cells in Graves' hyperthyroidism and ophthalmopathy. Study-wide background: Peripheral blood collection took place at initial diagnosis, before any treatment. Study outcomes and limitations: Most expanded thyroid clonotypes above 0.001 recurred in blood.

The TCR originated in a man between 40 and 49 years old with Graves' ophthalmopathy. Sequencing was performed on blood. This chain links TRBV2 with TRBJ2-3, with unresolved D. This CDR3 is CASSEDGENTDTQYF. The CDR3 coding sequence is TGTGCCAGCAGTGAAGACGGAGAGAACACAGATACGCAGTATTTT.